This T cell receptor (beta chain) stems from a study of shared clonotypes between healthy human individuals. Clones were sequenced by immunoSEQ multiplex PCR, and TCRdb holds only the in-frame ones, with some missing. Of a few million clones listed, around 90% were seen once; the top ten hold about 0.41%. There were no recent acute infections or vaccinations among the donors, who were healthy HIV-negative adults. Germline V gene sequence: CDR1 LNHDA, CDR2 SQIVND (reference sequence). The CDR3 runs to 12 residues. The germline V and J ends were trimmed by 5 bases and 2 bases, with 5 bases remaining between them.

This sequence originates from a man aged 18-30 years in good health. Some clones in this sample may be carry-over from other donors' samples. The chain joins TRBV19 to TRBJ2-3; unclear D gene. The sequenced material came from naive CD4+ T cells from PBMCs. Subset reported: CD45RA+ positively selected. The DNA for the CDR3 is TGTGCCAGTAGTTCCTACACAGATACGCAGTATTTT. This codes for CASSSYTDTQYF.